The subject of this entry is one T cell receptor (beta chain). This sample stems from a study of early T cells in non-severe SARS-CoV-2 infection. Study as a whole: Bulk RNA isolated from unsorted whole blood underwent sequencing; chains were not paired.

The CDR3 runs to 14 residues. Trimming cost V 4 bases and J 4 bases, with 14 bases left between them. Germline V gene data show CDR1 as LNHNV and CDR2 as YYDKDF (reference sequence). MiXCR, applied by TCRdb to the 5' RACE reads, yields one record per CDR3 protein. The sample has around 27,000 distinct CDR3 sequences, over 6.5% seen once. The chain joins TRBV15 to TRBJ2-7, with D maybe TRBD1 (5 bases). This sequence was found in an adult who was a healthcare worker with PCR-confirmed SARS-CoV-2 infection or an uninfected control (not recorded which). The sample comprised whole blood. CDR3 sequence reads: CATSTDARGYEQYF. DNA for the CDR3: TGTGCCACCAGCACCGACGCAAGGGGTTACGAGCAGTACTTC.